The next 27 T cell receptor beta chains were all read from a single sample in a study of blood T cell repertoires in COVID-19. Assay: immunoSEQ multiplex PCR; the TCRdb copy retains only in-frame clones and omits some. The sample carries 230,000 or so clones, about 85% recorded once. The sample was peripheral blood. The receptors derive from a man younger than 45 with active or convalescent COVID-19.

The V and J genes are TRBV28 and TRBJ1-4, with a weak D call TRBD1 (5 bases). In germline, CDR1 is MDHEN, CDR2 SYDVKM. Trimming left V 5 bases short and J 0 bases short, with 13 bases between. CDR3 length equals 16 residues. The CDR3 DNA follows: TGTGCCAGCAGTGGGGCCGCGAAGGCAACTAATGAAAAACTGTTTTTT. This translates into CASSGAAKATNEKLFF.

The rearrangement links TRBV3-1 (or the pseudogene TRBV3-2) to TRBJ1-2; 9 positions agree with TRBD1. Germline lookup yields CDR1 LGHDT and CDR2 YNNKEL (reference sequence). The V gene end was trimmed by 4 bases and the J gene end by 4 bases; junction bases not matched to a gene: 19. CDR3 length: 19 residues. CDR3 nucleotide sequence: TGTGCCAGCAGCCCCCAACCGGGACAGGGCCTCTCGAGTTCCTATGGCTACACCTTC. It encodes CASSPQPGQGLSSSYGYTF.

This chain connects TRBV14 to TRBJ1-1; D gene uncertain. V was cut by 0 bases and J by 0 bases, with 17 bases left in between. Germline V CDR1 and CDR2: SGHDN, FVKESK. This CDR3 is 18 amino acids long. CDR3 in DNA: TGTGCCAGCAGCCAAGAGGGCCCCGGGTTCGGGGTGAACACTGAAGCTTTCTTT. The encoded protein is CASSQEGPGFGVNTEAFF.

The CDR3: CASSYDAGSNQPQHF. CDR3 DNA sequence: TGTGCCAGCAGTTATGACGCGGGAAGCAATCAGCCCCAGCATTTT. This chain uses TRBV6-2 or TRBV6-3 with TRBJ1-5; no firm D call. CDR3 size: 15 residues. V was cut by 3 bases and J by 1 base, with 10 bases left in between. Germline loops: CDR1 MNHEY, CDR2 SVGEGT.

The CDR3 region is CASSLGQDSSGNTIYF. The DNA of the CDR3 is TGCGCCAGCAGTCTGGGACAGGATAGCTCTGGAAACACCATATATTTT. J is TRBJ1-3 and V is TRBV23-1, with TRBD1 identical over 8 bases. TRBV23-1 carries the ORF label, with uncertain function. The CDR3 runs to 16 residues. V shed 4 bases and J 0 bases; nucleotides not matched to a gene: 5.

The CDR3 coding sequence is TGTGCCAGCAGCGTAGGAAATCCGGGGGGCTCCTACGAGCAGTACTTC. Protein sequence: CASSVGNPGGSYEQYF. This chain connects TRBV9 to TRBJ2-7, with 7 nucleotides matching TRBD2. With 0 bases clipped from V and 0 bases from J, the junction kept 6 bases outside the gene matches. Germline V lookup: CDR1 SGDLS, CDR2 YYNGEE. The CDR3 covers 16 residues. Looking up the rest from reference TRBV9 and TRBJ2-7 gives the full variable domain: DSGVTQTPKHLITATGQRVTLRCSPRSGDLSVYWYQQSLDQGLQFLIQYYNGEERAKGNILERFSAQQFPDLHSELNLSSLELGDSALYFCASSVGNPGGSYEQYFGPGTRLTVT.

This clone has a single count. The V and J genes are TRBV15 and TRBJ2-1; 8 bases align to TRBD1. The CDR3 consists of 16 residues. Losses at the gene ends were 5 bases for V and 4 bases for J; bases not matched to a gene: 10. The V gene's germline CDR1 is LNHNV and CDR2 YYDKDF (reference sequence). CDR3 amino acids: CATSGSGQGQYNEQFF. The CDR3 nucleotides read TGTGCCACCAGCGGCTCAGGACAGGGTCAGTACAATGAGCAGTTCTTC. The full variable domain, in which reference TRBV15 and TRBJ2-1 provide the parts outside the CDR3, is DAMVIQNPRYQVTQFGKPVTLSCSQTLNHNVMYWYQQKSSQAPKLLFHYYDKDFNNEADTPDNFQSRRPNTSFCFLDIRSPGLGDTAMYLCATSGSGQGQYNEQFFGPGTRLTVL.

The gene calls are TRBV28 and TRBJ2-1; 8 bases align to TRBD1. The CDR3 consists of 15 residues. CDR1 is MDHEN and CDR2 is SYDVKM in the germline V gene. The V gene end was trimmed by 10 bases and the J gene end by 4 bases; junction bases not matched to a gene: 12. CDR3 sequence reads: CATLNRDRPYNEQFF. The CDR3 DNA sequence: TGTGCCACCCTGAACCGGGACAGGCCTTACAATGAGCAGTTCTTC.

For this clone: At the DNA level, this CDR3 is encoded by other sequences in the same sample as well. The genes are TRBV7-9 and TRBJ1-2, with TRBD1 matching 9 bases. The CDR3 is 13 amino acids. Trimming cost V 5 bases and J 5 bases; bases outside gene matches: 3. Germline CDR1 reads SEHNR; CDR2 reads FQNEAQ (reference sequence). CDR3 coding DNA: TGTGCCAGCAGCCAAGGGACAGGGTATGGCTACACCTTC. Protein: CASSQGTGYGYTF.

CDR3 DNA sequence: TGTGCCAGCAGCCAAGGATTAGGGACAGGGGTCACCTTC. This sequence encodes CASSQGLGTGVTF. This chain connects TRBV3-1 (or the pseudogene TRBV3-2) to TRBJ1-2; TRBD1 matches at 10 bases. The CDR3 consists of 13 residues. J lost 13 bases, V lost 1 base, and 6 bases had no gene match. The germline V gene has CDR1 LGHDT and CDR2 YNNKEL (reference sequence).

This chain joins TRBV7-2 and TRBJ1-3; D may be TRBD1 (6 bases). The CDR3 sequence is 18 residues long. Germline CDR1 is SGHTA and CDR2 is FQGNSA. Trimming took 2 bases from V and 4 from J, leaving 21 bases between them. The CDR3 reads CASSLRTGPRGFGNTIYF. The CDR3 region has the DNA TGTGCCAGCAGCTTACGTACAGGGCCGAGAGGATTCGGAAACACCATATATTTT.

The V and J genes are TRBV7-9 and TRBJ2-7; maybe TRBD1 (5 bases). V shed 3 bases and J shed 3 bases, with 15 bases lying between them. Germline CDR1 and CDR2: SEHNR and FQNEAQ (reference sequence). The CDR3 extends over 15 amino acids. CDR3 sequence: CASSFLTAPSYEQYF. The CDR3 region has the DNA TGTGCCAGCAGCTTTCTGACAGCTCCGAGCTACGAGCAGTACTTC.

The chain uses TRBV7-8 and TRBJ2-7, with 12 bases aligning to TRBD1. The length of the CDR3 is 18 residues. Germline CDR1 reads SGHVS; CDR2 reads FQNEAQ. V lost 0 bases to trimming and J lost 4 bases; unmatched junction nucleotides: 10. CDR3 sequence: CASSLATVPGQGAYEQYF. DNA for the CDR3: TGTGCCAGCAGCTTAGCCACTGTCCCGGGACAGGGGGCTTACGAGCAGTACTTC.

This clone appeared a few times. The chain uses TRBV30 and TRBJ1-5; TRBD1 is a possible D gene (6 bases). CDR1 GTSNPN and CDR2 SVGIG come from the germline V gene (reference sequence). V lost 5 bases and J lost 3, with 14 bases in between. This CDR3 contains 14 residues. CDR3 sequence reads: CAWSRDNNNQPQHF. CDR3 coding DNA: TGTGCCTGGTCACGGGACAATAACAATCAGCCCCAGCATTTT.

This chain links TRBV4-3 with TRBJ2-1, with TRBD2 matching over 9 bases. The CDR3 loop spans 16 amino acids. The V and J ends lost 0 bases and 4 bases, in that order; junction bases with no gene match: 4. From germline, CDR1 is LGHNA and CDR2 YSLEER. The CDR3 DNA reads as TGCGCCAGCAGCCAAGAAAGTAGCGGGAGTTACAATGAGCAGTTCTTC. Its protein product is CASSQESSGSYNEQFF.

This clone came up once. The DNA of the CDR3 is TGTGCCATCGGAAGGACAGGGGACTCTGGGGCCAACGTCCTGACTTTC. Its protein product is CAIGRTGDSGANVLTF. V usage is TRBV10-3 and J usage is TRBJ2-6, with 9 bases matching TRBD1. The V segment lost 8 bases and the J segment 0 bases; nucleotides outside the gene matches: 5. Germline CDR1 ENHRY, CDR2 SYGVKD. The CDR3 runs to 16 residues.

The rearrangement uses TRBV30 and TRBJ1-2; TRBD1 agrees at 8 bases. The CDR3 loop spans 11 amino acids. Germline CDR1 GTSNPN, CDR2 SVGIG (reference sequence). Here the CDR3 reads CGWDRNYGYTF. Written as DNA, the CDR3 is TGTGGATGGGACAGGAACTATGGCTACACCTTC.

The chain employs TRBV5-6 and TRBJ1-5, with D tentatively TRBD1 (6 bases). The CDR3 length is 15 residues. Trimming shortened V by 4 bases and J by 2 bases, and 13 bases separated the two germline ends. From germline, CDR1 is SGHDT and CDR2 YYEEEE. The CDR3 here is CASSQQGGRNQPQHF. CDR3 bases: TGTGCCAGCAGCCAACAGGGCGGGCGCAATCAGCCCCAGCATTTT.

The chain combines TRBV19 with TRBJ2-3, with D possibly matching TRBD2 (5 bases). Trimming removed 1 base from V and 1 base from J, with 15 bases in between. Germline CDR1 reads LNHDA; CDR2 reads SQIVND (reference sequence). The CDR3 totals 17 residues. The CDR3 loop reads CASSIASGVEGTDTQYF. As DNA, the CDR3 is TGTGCCAGTAGTATAGCGTCCGGGGTTGAGGGCACAGATACGCAGTATTTT.

The chain combines TRBV7-2 with TRBJ1-3; maybe TRBD1 (5 bases). Germline lookup yields CDR1 SGHTA and CDR2 FQGNSA. The V and J ends lost 3 bases and 0 bases respectively, with 9 bases between them. This CDR3 is built from 15 residues. The CDR3 here is CASSFDSRSGNTIYF. For the CDR3, the DNA is TGTGCCAGCAGCTTTGACAGCCGCTCTGGAAACACCATATATTTT. Together with reference TRBV7-2 and TRBJ1-3, the CDR3 gives the full variable domain: GAGVSQSPSNKVTEKGKDVELRCDPISGHTALYWYRQSLGQGLEFLIYFQGNSAPDKSGLPSDRFSAERTGGSVSTLTIQRTQQEDSAVYLCASSFDSRSGNTIYFGEGSWLTVV.

The J gene is TRBJ2-3, the V gene TRBV19; the D gene is possibly TRBD1 (6 bases). V lost 6 bases to trimming and J lost 2 bases, with 12 bases between them. Germline assignment: CDR1 LNHDA and CDR2 SQIVND (reference sequence). The CDR3 has 14 residues. The CDR3 here is CASRNTGNTDTQYF. In nucleotides, the CDR3 is TGTGCCAGTAGAAATACAGGGAACACAGATACGCAGTATTTT.

The chain recombines TRBV27 with TRBJ2-7; 9 bases are a match to TRBD2. The length of the CDR3 is 15 residues. V was clipped by 6 bases and J by 5 bases; unmatched bases: 11. Germline CDR1 is MNHEY and CDR2 is SMNVEV (reference sequence). CDR3 residues: CASSHPSGGQHEQYF. CDR3 nucleotide sequence: TGTGCCAGCAGCCACCCCAGCGGGGGGCAGCACGAGCAGTACTTC.

The chain has TRBV5-1 and TRBJ2-3; maybe TRBD2 (5 bases). The CDR3 contains 14 residues. Trimming shortened V by 5 bases and J by 6 bases, and 16 bases separated the two germline ends. The germline V gene encodes CDR1 SGHRS and CDR2 YFSETQ. The CDR3 region is CASSLSGFMDTQYF. CDR3 nucleotides: TGCGCCAGCAGTCTGTCGGGGTTTATGGATACGCAGTATTTT.

The chain is built from TRBV3-1 (or the pseudogene TRBV3-2) and TRBJ2-7, with D maybe TRBD2 (7 bases). From germline, CDR1 is LGHDT and CDR2 YNNKEL (reference sequence). V lost 2 bases to trimming and J lost 0 bases, with 11 bases between them. The CDR3 sequence is 15 residues long. The CDR3 nucleotides are TGTGCCAGCAGCCAATTGCGGGGGCCCTCCTACGAGCAGTACTTC. Its translation: CASSQLRGPSYEQYF.

V gene TRBV6-6 combines with J gene TRBJ2-1; 9 nucleotides align to TRBD2. CDR1 is MNHNY, CDR2 SVGAGI, per germline (reference sequence). The CDR3 has 16 residues. V trimming: 6 bases; J trimming: 6 bases; junction bases outside the gene matches: 12. The CDR3 sequence is CASRYAVTSGLNEQFF. CDR3 coding DNA: TGTGCCAGCAGGTACGCCGTGACTAGCGGACTCAATGAGCAGTTCTTC.

The gene calls are TRBV7-2 and TRBJ1-2, with 7 bases that match TRBD1. V dropped 5 bases and J dropped 4; count of bases not matched to a gene: 4. The germline CDR1 and CDR2 sequences are SGHTA and FQGNSA. This CDR3 is 13 amino acids long. In DNA form, the CDR3 reads TGTGCCAGCAGCGCGGGACAGTCCTATGGCTACACCTTC. Its protein is CASSAGQSYGYTF.

The chain joins TRBV7-8 to TRBJ1-5, with a tentative D call TRBD1 (6 bases). CDR1 and CDR2 (germline): SGHVS, FQNEAQ. There are 14 residues in the CDR3. Trimming took 2 bases from V and 7 from J, leaving 12 bases between them. CDR3 nucleotide sequence: TGTGCCAGCAGCTTACCAGGGGAAATACAGCCCCAGCATTTT. Translation gives CASSLPGEIQPQHF.